The 13 T cell receptor beta chains presented below share a single source sample, sequenced in a study of beta chain features in type 1 diabetes. General study findings and limits: Shortening that was moderate but significant affected the TCRB CDR3s of Type 1 diabetes patients in all four CD4+ subsets.

Reverse transcription of all isolated RNA meant that expressed TCRB transcripts were sequenced. Sequencing used immunoSEQ multiplex PCR; TCRdb keeps in-frame clones, though not all of them. In the table there are 310,000 or so clones, 15% of which are singletons. For these receptors, no antigen is known. Sequencing was performed on naive CD4+ T cells from blood. These receptors originate from a man aged 18 to 30 with type 1 diabetes.

This clone was observed a few times. The CDR3 protein is CASSVGQDGYTF. The CDR3 coding sequence is TGCGCCAGCAGCGTGGGACAGGATGGCTACACCTTC. This sequence joins TRBV5-1 and TRBJ1-2; the match to TRBD1 covers 8 bases. V lost 4 bases to trimming and J lost 6 bases; unmatched junction nucleotides: 2. The CDR3 loop spans 12 amino acids. From germline, CDR1 is SGHRS and CDR2 YFSETQ. The full variable domain, in which reference TRBV5-1 and TRBJ1-2 provide the parts outside the CDR3, is KAGVTQTPRYLIKTRGQQVTLSCSPISGHRSVSWYQQTPGQGLQFLFEYFSETQRNKGNFPGRFSGRQFSNSRSEMNVSTLELGDSALYLCASSVGQDGYTFGSGTRLTVV.

V is TRBV5-1 and J is TRBJ2-1; TRBD1 matches 8 bases. From germline, CDR1 is SGHRS and CDR2 YFSETQ. Unmatched junction bases numbered 7, after V lost 0 bases and J lost 5 bases. This CDR3 has 16 residues. This CDR3 is CASSLANRGTDNEQFF. The CDR3 DNA reads as TGCGCCAGCAGCTTGGCCAACAGGGGGACTGACAATGAGCAGTTCTTC.

This clone was counted only a few times. The chain joins TRBV27 to TRBJ2-7, with a possible D match to TRBD1 (5 bases). With 5 bases removed from V and 1 base from J, the gap between germline ends came to 21 bases. Germline CDR1 reads MNHEY; CDR2 reads SMNVEV (reference sequence). The CDR3 totals 17 residues. CDR3 amino acids: CASSLLTAGIPSYEQYF. CDR3 in DNA: TGTGCCAGCAGTCTGTTGACCGCAGGGATACCATCCTACGAGCAGTACTTC.

There are a few counts of this clone. The genes are TRBV7-9 and TRBJ2-5; the D is unclear. The J call could be wrong; TRBJ2-7 is a better fit for the DNA end. In germline, CDR1 is SEHNR, CDR2 FQNEAQ (reference sequence). The CDR3 runs to 15 residues. The CDR3 bases are TGTGCCAGCAGCTTAAATTCACGGGTCACCTACGAGCAGTACTTC. Its protein is CASSLNSRVTYEQYF.

V gene TRBV7-9 combines with J gene TRBJ2-7; 10 bases are a match to TRBD1. CDR3 size: 18 residues. The J segment lost 3 bases and the V segment lost 5 bases, leaving 16 bases of the junction unmatched. Per the germline V gene, CDR1 is SEHNR and CDR2 is FQNEAQ (reference sequence). CDR3 amino acids: CASSPPGTGASGNYEQYF. The CDR3 DNA follows: TGTGCCAGCAGCCCCCCCGGGACAGGGGCAAGCGGGAACTACGAGCAGTACTTC.

This clone was detected a few times. The chain couples TRBV11-2 to TRBJ2-3; the match to TRBD2 covers 12 bases. This CDR3 region has 16 residues. The V and J ends lost 2 bases and 3 bases, in that order; junction bases with no gene match: 3. Germline CDR1 SGHAT, CDR2 FQNNGV. CDR3 residues: CASSLLAGGQTDTQYF. In DNA, the CDR3 is TGTGCCAGCAGCTTACTAGCGGGGGGGCAGACAGATACGCAGTATTTT.

This clone was seen a handful of times. V usage is TRBV11-2 and J usage is TRBJ2-1; tentative D call: TRBD1 (6 bases). V lost 5 bases to trimming and J lost 7 bases, with 18 bases between them. Germline V gene data show CDR1 as SGHAT and CDR2 as FQNNGV. The CDR3 totals 15 residues. CDR3: CASSAGGRGKNEQFF. The DNA for the CDR3 is TGTGCCAGCAGCGCTGGCGGCAGGGGTAAAAATGAGCAGTTCTTC.

In this sample, this clone turned up a few times. This chain joins TRBV7-8 and TRBJ2-1; D call uncertain. This CDR3 spans 14 amino acids. V was shortened by 3 bases and J by 6 bases, with 12 bases between the two germline ends. Germline V CDR1 and CDR2: SGHVS, FQNEAQ. For the CDR3, the DNA is TGTGCCAGCAGCTTCTCCCAGGTGCCCAATGAGCAGTTCTTC. The encoded protein is CASSFSQVPNEQFF.

J is TRBJ2-6 and V is TRBV6-1; weak D call: TRBD1 (6 bases). The CDR3 is 15 residues long. CDR1 and CDR2 (germline): MNHNS, SASEGT. V lost 2 bases, J lost 2 bases, and 7 bases lay in between. The CDR3 DNA sequence: TGTGCCAGCAGTGAAAACAGGGCTGGGGCCAACGTCCTGACTTTC. This encodes CASSENRAGANVLTF.

V gene TRBV2 combines with J gene TRBJ2-7, with 8 nucleotides matching TRBD1. The CDR3 has 13 amino acids. CDR1 SNHLY and CDR2 FYNNEI come from the germline V gene. V gave up 6 bases and J gave up 1 base; unmatched junction bases: 2. In DNA, the CDR3 is TGTGCCAGCAGGGGGACAGGTTCCTACGAGCAGTACTTC. Translated, it gives CASRGTGSYEQYF.

This clone was seen a single time. In DNA form, the CDR3 reads TGTGCCAGCACCTCAGGGAGGGGGAAGGGTAACACCGGGGAGCTGTTTTTT. This sequence encodes CASTSGRGKGNTGELFF. The rearrangement links TRBV9 to TRBJ2-2; the D gene is possibly TRBD2 (7 bases). V lost 6 bases and J lost 2, with 20 bases in between. Germline CDR1 is SGDLS and CDR2 is YYNGEE. This CDR3 region has 17 residues.

Here the CDR3 reads CATSPGYNEQFF. The CDR3 DNA follows: TGTGCCACCAGCCCGGGTTACAATGAGCAGTTCTTC. The genes are TRBV19 and TRBJ2-1; unclear D gene. Deletions cut 10 bases from V and 4 bases from J, with 11 bases between. Looked up from germline, CDR1 is LNHDA and CDR2 is SQIVND (reference sequence). CDR3 length equals 12 residues.

The CDR3 DNA reads TGTGCCTGGATGGGTGTTGCGGAGAAACTGTTTTTT. It translates to CAWMGVAEKLFF. This chain uses TRBV30 with TRBJ1-4; D not resolved. The germline CDR1 and CDR2 sequences are GTSNPN and SVGIG (reference sequence). CDR3 size: 12 residues. Between the trimmed V and J ends, which lost 4 bases and 11 bases, there was a span of 14 bases.